The rows below give T cell receptor beta chains drawn from one sample of a study of T cells in Graves' hyperthyroidism and ophthalmopathy. TCRdb independently ran MiXCR on the multiplex PCR reads; one entry per CDR3 protein. The table includes under 450,000 distinct CDR3 sequences, roughly 14% detected once. Specimen: blood. All receptors derive from a man under 40 with Graves' hyperthyroidism that later progressed to Graves' ophthalmopathy. Each CDR3 is given with its conserved first and last residue. A D gene is named only where the DNA matches it firmly.

>TRBV3-1|TRBD2
CASSSRTSGGGEETQYF
>TRBV5-1|-
CASSTGTGGNTIYF
>TRBV13|TRBD2
CASSITSGGSTDTQYF
>TRBV7-9|TRBD1
CASSGRDRERDNSPLHF
>TRBV5-1|TRBD1
CASSVDRYNEQFF
>TRBV6-1|-
CASSGTPYSNQPQHF
>TRBV19|TRBD1
CASSIGTGLLMSYTF
>TRBV7-9|-
CASSLRRANEKLFF
>TRBV4-1|TRBD2
CASSQDSSSGVKDTQYF
>TRBV11-3|-
CASSLRPDEQFF
>TRBV20-1|-
CSAPRTVGSYEQYF
>TRBV14|TRBD1
CASSQYGQGDSPLHF
>TRBV11-3|TRBD1
CASSLRQGRGETQYF
>TRBV5-5|TRBD1
CASSMEQGRPNEKLFF
>TRBV20-1|-
CSAGGGATNEKLFF
>TRBV29-1|TRBD2
CSVAHSGTLYEQYF
>TRBV7-9|-
CASSSQFSNYGYTF
>TRBV5-1|-
CASSAGSGRDNSPLHF
>TRBV4-1|-
CASSQVSPRGYNSPLHF
>TRBV7-2|-
CASSFWQGNTIYF
>TRBV20-1|-
CSAGQRTYEQYF
>TRBV20-1|TRBD1
CRGTGPGSDTQYF
>TRBV20-1|TRBD1
CSAPTGGVDTEAFF
>TRBV7-9|TRBD1
CASSLVTGQGAYEQYF
>TRBV12-3/TRBV12-4|TRBD2
CASRLAGGTGELFF
>TRBV5-1|-
CASSPTLLIWSRTGPNYGYTF
>TRBV6-1|-
CASSTRWGAVSGYTF